The TCR beta chain described here comes from a study of Graves' ophthalmopathy and Graves' hyperthyroidism. Study-wide points: At 70.59% sensitivity and approximately 72% specificity, the model predicted progression of the ophthalmopathy. Blood also carried most expanded thyroid clonotypes exceeding 0.001 frequency.

Using RNA transcripts, the TCR beta CDR3 regions were amplified. After a first-round RT-PCR with HTBI primers, a second-round multiplex PCR was run. TCRdb independently ran MiXCR on the multiplex PCR reads; one entry per CDR3 protein. The sample has about 500,000 distinct CDR3 sequences, 14% seen once. This clonotype showed up many times. What it binds is not known. Trimming removed 3 bases at V and 3 bases at J, with 9 bases between. This CDR3 is 13 amino acids long. CDR1 and CDR2 (germline): MNHEY, SMNVEV (reference sequence). Ophthalmopathy donors' eye disease showed moderate-to-severe activity, CAS of at least 3, NOSPECS of at least 4 and duration under 3 months. The diagnosis combined clinical symptoms, thyroxine, TRAb, thyroid ultrasound and orbital computed tomography scans.

This rearrangement joins TRBV27 to TRBJ2-7; D ambiguous. The source of this sequence is a woman in her thirties with Graves' ophthalmopathy. Material for sequencing was blood. The CDR3 sequence: CASSLYPDYEQYF. The CDR3 nucleotides are TGTGCCAGCAGTTTGTATCCGGACTACGAGCAGTACTTC.